There are many counts of the clone carrying this T cell receptor beta chain. With 3 bases clipped from V and 5 bases from J, the junction kept 6 bases outside the gene matches. Germline V CDR1 and CDR2: SGHTA, FQGTGA. The CDR3 runs to 15 residues. The data were obtained in a study of T-cell memory formation after mild COVID-19. TCRdb passed the 5' RACE reads through MiXCR, listing each CDR3 protein once. The table lists around 340,000 distinct CDR3 sequences, more than 15% of them singletons. Material for sequencing was PBMCs or a T cell subset sorted from them (not recorded which). This TCR came from a man younger than 35 who had mild COVID-19 (a few samples of this study predate the infection). Cell type and time point are not known. This rearrangement joins TRBV7-3 to TRBJ2-1; 8 positions match TRBD2. The CDR3 DNA reads TGTGCCAGCAGCTTTAGCGGGGCCGGTCACAATGAGCAGTTCTTC. It specifies CASSFSGAGHNEQFF.